This entry features one T cell receptor beta chain sequence. At least ten counts were recorded for this clonotype. Its target antigen remains unknown. Base qualities are not provided; no much larger clone lies one nucleotide away. Sample time point, as interpreted from the label and publication: before trial treatment. The donors took part in RACIN, a single-arm, phase I, dose-escalation trial that combined nivolumab, ipilimumab, aspirin, low-dose cyclophosphamide and low-dose radiotherapy. Patients were eligible if they had advanced solid tumors that were TIL-negative. The source of the sample is a study of low-dose radiotherapy and immunotherapy resistance in tumors (dated by TCRdb to between 2021 and 2024). Study-level background: In Cohort 1, each fraction delivered 0.5 Gy every 2 weeks, and the prescribed total PTV dose was 6.5 Gy. Cohort 2 received 1 Gy per fraction every two weeks, with a total of 13 Gy over 26 weeks. Patients were given nivolumab as a 240 mg flat dose every two weeks and ipilimumab at 1 mg/kg every six weeks, with both drugs delivered intravenously. Cyclophosphamide 200 mg/m2 was administered intravenously every two weeks, one day before each radiation and immunotherapy administration. Starting on cycle 1 day 1, patients took 300 mg of aspirin by mouth once daily for four cycles. The trial did not randomize participants into treatment groups. The translational analysis covered eight patients: three from the first dose cohort and the first five from the second dose cohort.

The sequencer was an Illumina HiSeq 2500. To make first-strand cDNA, Superscript III was used along with a set of TRAV- and TRBV-specific primers so that both the TCRalpha and TCRbeta chains were covered. TCRs were amplified for 20 PCR cycles with Phusion, using a constant-region primer paired with the adapter attached to the V primers. The isolated mRNA was amplified using the MessageAmp II aRNA Amplification Kit, with in vitro transcription performed for 15 to 20 hours at 37 degrees C. mRNA for TCR sequencing was isolated with the Dynabeads mRNA DIRECT Purification Kit. Indexed Illumina adapters were added in a second Phusion PCR of 20 to 30 cycles, after which AMPure XP beads were used to purify the products. The paper's processing steps were these. Using custom Perl scripts, TCR sequences encoding the same protein were pooled, out-of-frame sequences were removed, and the abundance of each clonotype was computed. Any TCR sequence supported by only a single read was excluded from analysis. The metrics used to describe the repertoires included Shannon entropy, Gini index, clonality, richness, and the frequency of TCRs shared between repertoires. The raw public data were reprocessed by TCRdb itself: fastp quality trimming at Q25, MiXCR clonotype calling, in-frame beta chains only. CDR3 protein duplicates are merged, each entry listing the most common genes and DNA. What appears here as the V and J calls and clone size reflects TCRdb's work, not the paper's. The table for this sample lists some 71,000 distinct CDR3 sequences; around 29% of them were counted only once. The ten top clones hold around 10% of the sample.

This clonotype originated in a female donor with ovarian cancer. The material was PBMCs, obtained before treatment.

At the DNA level, the sequence is TGTGCCACCAGTGATAGCGGGGCTTCCTACAATGAGCAGTTCTTC. Its coded protein is CATSDSGASYNEQFF. The chain links TRBV24-1 with TRBJ2-1, and 7 bases in between align with TRBD2. The CDR1 and CDR2 encoded by the germline V gene are KGHDR and SFDVKD. V and J are trimmed by 3 bases and 1 base, and the gene matches miss 2 bases of the junction. There are 15 amino acids in the CDR3, from cysteine to phenylalanine inclusive. The entry retains the CDR3 DNA only, 45 bases that are in frame from base 1.